This note documents a single T cell receptor (beta chain) sequence. The V end was cut by 7 bases, the J end by 5 bases, with 20 bases between. Germline-derived CDR1 and CDR2 are MNHEY and SMNVEV (reference sequence). The CDR3 length is 15 residues. Primed by a sample-barcoded 5' primer and a J-beta primer mix, a second PCR proceeded for 7 to 11 cycles. A template-switch adaptor with 12 random nucleotides tagged each cDNA molecule. TCRdb processed the 5' RACE reads anew with MiXCR; each CDR3 protein has one entry. This table holds around 1.5 million distinct CDR3 sequences, 42% found once. This sample was included in a study of blood T cells in healthy people across ages.

The chain links TRBV27 to TRBJ1-2, with a possible D match to TRBD1 (5 bases). The receptor's source is a woman aged 18-29 years in good health. Material: blood. CDR3 DNA sequence: TGTGCCAGCAAAATGGGGGAGGCGGATATATATGGCTACACCTTC. Translated, it gives CASKMGEADIYGYTF.